This TCR beta chain was observed in a study of circulating tumor DNA in untreated peripheral T-cell lymphoma. Study-wide results and limits: Baseline tissues yielded approximately 83% and baseline serum under 70% tumor-specific clonotype detection.

V was pared by 2 bases and J by 6 bases, with 3 bases of the junction left unmatched. CDR3 length equals 14 residues. Germline values: CDR1 SGHNT, CDR2 YENEEA. As concerns this clone: What it binds is not known.

TCRdb's copy holds only in-frame clones and misses some; the assay was immunoSEQ multiplex PCR. The sample records about 1,300 clones, around 62% being singletons. The tumor tissue sample was taken at baseline before any treatment. This chain joins TRBV11-3 and TRBJ2-1; TRBD2 matches at 8 bases. This TCR came from a human donor with peripheral T-cell lymphoma. The sequenced material came from tumor tissue. CDR3 in amino acids: CASSLTTSGNEQFF. The CDR3 DNA sequence: TGTGCCAGCAGCTTAACCACTAGCGGCAATGAGCAGTTCTTC.